Listed below are T cell receptor beta chains from one sample, sequenced in a study of metastatic and nonmetastatic thyroid tumors. TCRdb re-analyzed the PCR reads using MiXCR. The sample carries over 20,000 clones, approximately 11% recorded once. The material sequenced was blood. The receptors originated from a female donor with papillary thyroid cancer or a benign thyroid nodule (not recorded which). Some clones in this sample may be carry-over from other donors' samples. Both conserved end residues are part of each CDR3. A row's size may be missing; if present it is once, few, many or a size class.

v_gene: TRBV7-6; j_gene: TRBJ2-2; abundance: many; CDR3aa: CASSFALDFTGELFF
v_gene: TRBV3-1; j_gene: TRBJ2-7; abundance: many; CDR3aa: CASSQDRVSTYEQYF
v_gene: TRBV11-2; j_gene: TRBJ1-1; abundance: many; CDR3aa: CASSSRGAWGDTEAFF
v_gene: TRBV7-9; j_gene: TRBJ1-4; abundance: NA; CDR3aa: CASSSRQEKLFF
v_gene: TRBV29-1; j_gene: TRBJ2-7; abundance: many; CDR3aa: CSVVPQGRYEQYF
v_gene: TRBV5-1; j_gene: TRBJ2-7; abundance: many; CDR3aa: CASSLIGASYEQYF
v_gene: TRBV27; j_gene: TRBJ2-5; abundance: few; CDR3aa: CASSTKREGETQYF
v_gene: TRBV6-4; j_gene: TRBJ2-1; abundance: many; CDR3aa: CASSDRAGEAPEQFF
v_gene: TRBV10-1; j_gene: TRBJ1-3; abundance: many; CDR3aa: CASSVGHGNTIYF
v_gene: TRBV12-5; j_gene: TRBJ2-7; abundance: many; CDR3aa: CASGLRVTAGTGYEQYF
v_gene: TRBV27; j_gene: TRBJ1-2; abundance: medium-sized; CDR3aa: CASRGNYGYTF
v_gene: TRBV10-1; j_gene: TRBJ2-3; abundance: medium-sized; CDR3aa: CASSELRGGNTDTQYF
v_gene: TRBV6-1; j_gene: TRBJ2-7; abundance: medium-sized; CDR3aa: CASRGQGRTYEQYF
v_gene: TRBV19; j_gene: TRBJ1-5; abundance: many; CDR3aa: CASSISGDQPQHF
v_gene: TRBV6-2/TRBV6-3; j_gene: TRBJ2-5; abundance: many; CDR3aa: CASSYSIEGGETQYF
v_gene: TRBV10-2; j_gene: TRBJ2-1; abundance: many; CDR3aa: CASRGLAGEFGNEQFF
v_gene: TRBV20-1; j_gene: TRBJ1-3; abundance: many; CDR3aa: CSARDSSHRAGGNTIYF
v_gene: TRBV6-6; j_gene: TRBJ2-7; abundance: NA; CDR3aa: CASSYGGVADYEQYF
v_gene: TRBV27; j_gene: TRBJ2-7; abundance: few; CDR3aa: CASTTGGSYEQYF
v_gene: TRBV7-2; j_gene: TRBJ2-3; abundance: many; CDR3aa: CASSPRVDTQYF
v_gene: TRBV24-1; j_gene: TRBJ2-1; abundance: NA; CDR3aa: CASRPGQRGLLDEQFF
v_gene: TRBV10-1; j_gene: TRBJ2-3; abundance: many; CDR3aa: CASSLLTSGRADTQYF
v_gene: TRBV2; j_gene: TRBJ2-2; abundance: many; CDR3aa: CASSFRESTGELFF
v_gene: TRBV19; j_gene: TRBJ1-5; abundance: many; CDR3aa: CASSIDQGTGGQPQHF
v_gene: TRBV6-4; j_gene: TRBJ2-3; abundance: NA; CDR3aa: CASTLIFGTSGRDYTDTQYF
v_gene: TRBV6-5; j_gene: TRBJ2-7; abundance: few; CDR3aa: CDSNYSGTSDEQYF
v_gene: TRBV6-4; j_gene: TRBJ1-1; abundance: few; CDR3aa: CASTLQGNTEAFF
v_gene: TRBV3-1; j_gene: TRBJ2-7; abundance: many; CDR3aa: CASSQVGGRSGEQYF
v_gene: TRBV7-6; j_gene: TRBJ2-1; abundance: few; CDR3aa: CASSLVVRGASGHSRYNEQFF
v_gene: TRBV6-1; j_gene: TRBJ2-7; abundance: medium-sized; CDR3aa: CASSSQSHYEQYF
v_gene: TRBV5-6; j_gene: TRBJ2-2; abundance: many; CDR3aa: CASSLQRERDTGELFF
v_gene: TRBV5-1; j_gene: TRBJ1-2; abundance: NA; CDR3aa: CASSFTGGYGYTF
v_gene: TRBV11-3; j_gene: TRBJ2-5; abundance: many; CDR3aa: CASSLQQGETQYF
v_gene: TRBV27; j_gene: TRBJ2-5; abundance: many; CDR3aa: CASSKYIHTGAQETQYF
v_gene: TRBV20-1; j_gene: TRBJ2-4; abundance: many; CDR3aa: CSARDLGFLYF
v_gene: TRBV6-5; j_gene: TRBJ1-2; abundance: few; CDR3aa: CASSLGNYCYTF